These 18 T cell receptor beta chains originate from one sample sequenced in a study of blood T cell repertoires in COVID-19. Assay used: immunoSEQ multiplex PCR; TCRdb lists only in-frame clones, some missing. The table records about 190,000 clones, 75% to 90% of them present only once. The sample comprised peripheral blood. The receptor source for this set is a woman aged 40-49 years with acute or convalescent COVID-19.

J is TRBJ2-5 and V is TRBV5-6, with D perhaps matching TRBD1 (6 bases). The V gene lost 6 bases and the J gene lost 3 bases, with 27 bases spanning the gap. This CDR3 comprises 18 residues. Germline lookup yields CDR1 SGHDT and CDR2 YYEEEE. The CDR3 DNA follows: TGTGCCAGCATCTTACCCTACCCGATGGACAGTCGGGAAGAGACCCAGTACTTC. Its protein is CASILPYPMDSREETQYF. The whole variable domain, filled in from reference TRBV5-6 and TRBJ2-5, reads DAGVTQSPTHLIKTRGQQVTLRCSPKSGHDTVSWYQQALGQGPQFIFQYYEEEERQRGNFPDRFSGHQFPNYSSELNVNALLLGDSALYLCASILPYPMDSREETQYFGPGTRLLVL.

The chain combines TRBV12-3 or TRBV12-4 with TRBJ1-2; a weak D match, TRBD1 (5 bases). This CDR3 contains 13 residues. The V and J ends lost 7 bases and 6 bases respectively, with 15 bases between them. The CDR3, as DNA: TGTGCCAGCACTAATCTAGGGGCGGATGGCTACACCTTC. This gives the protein CASTNLGADGYTF.

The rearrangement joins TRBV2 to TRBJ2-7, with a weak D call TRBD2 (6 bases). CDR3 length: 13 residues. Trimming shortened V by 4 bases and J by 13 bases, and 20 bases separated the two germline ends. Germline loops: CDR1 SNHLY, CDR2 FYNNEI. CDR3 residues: CASSAGTSGTEYF. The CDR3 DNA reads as TGTGCCAGCAGTGCAGGGACTTCCGGGACGGAATACTTC.

The CDR3 sequence: CASSLSGTLTDTQYF. The CDR3 DNA reads as TGTGCCAGCAGTTTATCAGGGACACTAACAGATACGCAGTATTTT. V and J are TRBV27 and TRBJ2-3, with D possibly matching TRBD1 (6 bases). V lost 0 bases to trimming and J lost 3 bases, with 10 bases between them. This CDR3 region has 15 residues. Germline V gene lookup returns CDR1 MNHEY and CDR2 SMNVEV (reference sequence).

DNA for the CDR3: TGTGCCAGCAGCCTTCGACTAGCTAACACCGGGGAGCTGTTTTTT. This encodes CASSLRLANTGELFF. The gene calls are TRBV7-2 and TRBJ2-2, with TRBD2 identical over 7 bases. Germline values: CDR1 SGHTA, CDR2 FQGNSA. The CDR3 loop spans 15 amino acids. The V segment lost 5 bases and the J segment 2 bases; nucleotides outside the gene matches: 5.

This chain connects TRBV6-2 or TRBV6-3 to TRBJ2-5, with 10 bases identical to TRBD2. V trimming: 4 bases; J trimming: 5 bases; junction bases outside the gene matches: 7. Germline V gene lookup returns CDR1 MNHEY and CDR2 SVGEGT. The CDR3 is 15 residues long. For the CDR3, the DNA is TGTGCCAGCAGTTTGGGACTAGCGTGGGGTGAGACCCAGTACTTC. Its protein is CASSLGLAWGETQYF.

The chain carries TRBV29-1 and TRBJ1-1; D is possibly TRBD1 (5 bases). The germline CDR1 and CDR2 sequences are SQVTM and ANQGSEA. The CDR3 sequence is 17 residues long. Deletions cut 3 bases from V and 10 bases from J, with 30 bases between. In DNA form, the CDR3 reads TGCAGCGTTGATGCGAGTGGGGCTGATAAGAGCCCTTTTGGAGCTTTCTTT. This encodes CSVDASGADKSPFGAFF.

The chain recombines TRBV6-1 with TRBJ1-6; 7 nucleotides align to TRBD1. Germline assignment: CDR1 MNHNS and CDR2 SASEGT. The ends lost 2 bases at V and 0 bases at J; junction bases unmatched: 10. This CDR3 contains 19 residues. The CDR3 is CASSEPTGAWDSYNSPLHF. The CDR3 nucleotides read TGTGCCAGCAGTGAACCTACAGGGGCGTGGGACTCCTATAATTCACCCCTCCACTTT.

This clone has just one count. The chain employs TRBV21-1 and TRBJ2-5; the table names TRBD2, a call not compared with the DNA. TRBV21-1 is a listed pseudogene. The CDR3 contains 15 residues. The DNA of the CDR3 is TGTGCCAGCACGGGACTAGCGGGGAACAGTGAGACCCAGTACTTC. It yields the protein CASTGLAGNSETQYF.

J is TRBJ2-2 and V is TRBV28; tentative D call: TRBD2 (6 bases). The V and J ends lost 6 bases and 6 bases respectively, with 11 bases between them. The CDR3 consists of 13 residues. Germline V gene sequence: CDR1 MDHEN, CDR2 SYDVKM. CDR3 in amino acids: CASSYPSAGELFF. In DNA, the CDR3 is TGTGCCAGCAGCTACCCTAGCGCCGGGGAGCTGTTTTTT. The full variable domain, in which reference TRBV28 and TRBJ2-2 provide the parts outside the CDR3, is DVKVTQSSRYLVKRTGEKVFLECVQDMDHENMFWYRQDPGLGLRLIYFSYDVKMKEKGDIPEGYSVSREKKERFSLILESASTNQTSMYLCASSYPSAGELFFGEGSRLTVL.

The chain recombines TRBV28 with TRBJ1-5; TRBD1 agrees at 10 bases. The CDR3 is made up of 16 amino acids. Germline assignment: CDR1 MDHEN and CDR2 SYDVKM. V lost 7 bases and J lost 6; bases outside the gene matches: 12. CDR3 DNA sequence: TGTGCCAGCACCTCGGGACAGGGGAGGTTTAGTCAGCCCCAGCATTTT. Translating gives CASTSGQGRFSQPQHF. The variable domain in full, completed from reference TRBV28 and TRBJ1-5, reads DVKVTQSSRYLVKRTGEKVFLECVQDMDHENMFWYRQDPGLGLRLIYFSYDVKMKEKGDIPEGYSVSREKKERFSLILESASTNQTSMYLCASTSGQGRFSQPQHFGDGTRLSIL.

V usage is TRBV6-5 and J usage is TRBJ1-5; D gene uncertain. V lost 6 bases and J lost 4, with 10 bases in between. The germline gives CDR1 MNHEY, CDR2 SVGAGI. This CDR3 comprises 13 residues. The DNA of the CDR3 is TGTGCCAGCAGCGGTGGAGGTAATCAGCCCCAGCATTTT. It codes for CASSGGGNQPQHF.

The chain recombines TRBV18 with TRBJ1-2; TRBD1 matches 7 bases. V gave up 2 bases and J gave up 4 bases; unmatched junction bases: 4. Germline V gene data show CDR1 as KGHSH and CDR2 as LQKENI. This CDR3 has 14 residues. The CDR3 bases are TGTGCCAGCTCACCAACCCGGGACAGCTATGGCTACACCTTC. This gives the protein CASSPTRDSYGYTF.

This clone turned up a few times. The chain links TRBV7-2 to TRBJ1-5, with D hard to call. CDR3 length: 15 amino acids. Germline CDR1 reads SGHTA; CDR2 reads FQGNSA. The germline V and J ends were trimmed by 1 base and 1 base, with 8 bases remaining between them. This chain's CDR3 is CASSLVAGSNQPQHF. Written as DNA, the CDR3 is TGTGCCAGCAGCTTAGTGGCAGGAAGCAATCAGCCCCAGCATTTT.

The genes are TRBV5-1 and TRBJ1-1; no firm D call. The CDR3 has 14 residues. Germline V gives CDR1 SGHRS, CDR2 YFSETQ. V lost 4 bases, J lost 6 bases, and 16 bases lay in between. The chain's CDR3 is CASSPGPDGAEAFF. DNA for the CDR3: TGCGCCAGCAGCCCGGGTCCCGATGGCGCTGAAGCTTTCTTT.

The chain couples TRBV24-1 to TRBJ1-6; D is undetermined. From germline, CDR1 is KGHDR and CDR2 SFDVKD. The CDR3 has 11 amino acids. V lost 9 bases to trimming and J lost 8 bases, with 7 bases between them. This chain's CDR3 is CATEADSPLHF. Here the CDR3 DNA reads TGTGCCACCGAAGCTGATTCACCCCTCCACTTT.

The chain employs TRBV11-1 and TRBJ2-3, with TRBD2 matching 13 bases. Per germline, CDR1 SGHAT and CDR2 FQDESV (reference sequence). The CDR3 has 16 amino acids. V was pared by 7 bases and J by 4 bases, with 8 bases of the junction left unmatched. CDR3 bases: TGTGCCAGCACCCTAGAGGGGACTAGCGGGGCAGATACGCAGTATTTT. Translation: CASTLEGTSGADTQYF. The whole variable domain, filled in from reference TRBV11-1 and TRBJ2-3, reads EAEVAQSPRYKITEKSQAVAFWCDPISGHATLYWYRQILGQGPELLVQFQDESVVDDSQLPKDRFSAERLKGVDSTLKIQPAELGDSAMYLCASTLEGTSGADTQYFGPGTRLTVL.

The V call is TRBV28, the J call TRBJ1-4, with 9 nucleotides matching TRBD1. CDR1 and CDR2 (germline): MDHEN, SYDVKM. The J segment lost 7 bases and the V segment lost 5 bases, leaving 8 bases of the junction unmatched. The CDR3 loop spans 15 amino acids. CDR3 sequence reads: CASSPTGGAGEKLFF. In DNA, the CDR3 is TGTGCCAGCAGTCCTACAGGGGGCGCGGGTGAAAAACTGTTTTTT.